The 5 T cell receptor beta chains below all came from one sample that was sequenced in a study of blood T cell repertoires in COVID-19. Measured with immunoSEQ multiplex PCR; TCRdb has only the in-frame clones, and not every one. Among around 60,000 clones listed, approximately 80% were seen once. Sequencing input: peripheral blood. The source is a man at least 80 years old with active or convalescent COVID-19.

J is TRBJ1-1 and V is TRBV6-2 or TRBV6-3, with D tentatively TRBD1 (5 bases). The CDR3 sequence is 14 residues long. V lost 2 bases to trimming and J lost 3 bases, with 10 bases between them. Per germline, CDR1 MNHEY and CDR2 SVGEGT. CDR3 loop: CASSYGSGDTEAFF. Here the CDR3 DNA reads TGTGCCAGCAGTTACGGGTCGGGGGACACTGAAGCTTTCTTT.

This chain connects TRBV24-1 to TRBJ1-5; D is possibly TRBD1 (5 bases). V dropped 6 bases and J dropped 6 bases, with 11 bases sitting between them. The CDR3 is 13 amino acids. The V gene's germline CDR1 is KGHDR and CDR2 SFDVKD. The CDR3 loop reads CATSRGKGQPQHF. The CDR3 DNA reads TGTGCCACCAGTCGGGGGAAGGGTCAGCCCCAGCATTTT.

This clone was seen more than once but under ten times. This chain uses TRBV10-1 with TRBJ2-7; 7 nucleotides line up with TRBD1. Germline CDR1 and CDR2: WNHNN and SYGVQD (reference sequence). V trimming: 8 bases; J trimming: 4 bases; junction bases outside the gene matches: 2. This CDR3 has 11 amino acids. The CDR3 reads CASGTVYEQYF. CDR3 nucleotide sequence: TGCGCCAGCGGGACAGTATACGAGCAGTACTTC.

V usage is TRBV19 and J usage is TRBJ1-5; D unclear. CDR1 and CDR2 from the germline V gene are LNHDA and SQIVND (reference sequence). Trimming left V 10 bases short and J 0 bases short, with 16 bases between. The CDR3 is 15 amino acids. CDR3 sequence: CATTEGGYSNQPQHF. The CDR3 nucleotides are TGTGCCACCACTGAGGGCGGTTATAGCAATCAGCCCCAGCATTTT.

The gene calls are TRBV7-8 and TRBJ2-3; TRBD2 matches at 16 bases. The CDR3 length is 17 residues. After removal of 5 bases from V and 1 base from J, the junction contained 3 bases not matched to a gene. The germline gives CDR1 SGHVS, CDR2 FQNEAQ. The CDR3 loop is CASSQGTSGRGTDTQYF. Here the CDR3 DNA reads TGTGCCAGCAGCCAGGGGACTAGCGGGAGGGGCACAGATACGCAGTATTTT. Looking up the rest from reference TRBV7-8 and TRBJ2-3 gives the full variable domain: GAGVSQSPRYKVAKRGQDVALRCDPISGHVSLFWYQQALGQGPEFLTYFQNEAQLDKSGLPSDRFFAERPEGSVSTLKIQRTQQEDSAVYLCASSQGTSGRGTDTQYFGPGTRLTVL.